A single sample gave rise to the 12 T cell receptor beta chains below, sequenced in a study of shared clonotypes between healthy human individuals. TCRdb keeps only in-frame clones here, not all; method: immunoSEQ multiplex PCR. The repertoire holds roughly 2.6 million clones, with approximately 94% as singletons. Specimen: naive CD4+ T cells sorted from blood. Subset of the sample: CD45RA+ positively selected. Receptor source: a young man in good health.

A word on this clone: One end of the junction fails to match germline, which may point to a read error. This chain joins TRBV7-7 and TRBJ1-1; 11 positions agree with TRBD1. CDR3 length: 16 amino acids. CDR1 and CDR2 (germline): SSHAT, FNYEAQ (reference sequence). In nucleotides, the CDR3 is TGTGCTAGCAGCTTTAGCGTGGGACAGGGGGTAACTGAAGCTTTCTTT. It codes for CASSFSVGQGVTEAFF.

A note on this clone: This sample includes further DNA sequences coding for the same CDR3. J is TRBJ1-3 and V is TRBV5-1; TRBD1 might be the D (5 bases). V dropped 0 bases and J dropped 1 base, with 8 bases sitting between them. The CDR3 runs 15 residues. Germline V gene data show CDR1 as SGHRS and CDR2 as YFSETQ. CDR3 sequence (DNA): TGCGCCAGCAGCTTGGCGGCAGGGTCTGGAAACACCATATATTTT. Translation: CASSLAAGSGNTIYF. Full variable domain (remainder filled in from reference TRBV5-1 and TRBJ1-3): KAGVTQTPRYLIKTRGQQVTLSCSPISGHRSVSWYQQTPGQGLQFLFEYFSETQRNKGNFPGRFSGRQFSNSRSEMNVSTLELGDSALYLCASSLAAGSGNTIYFGEGSWLTVV.

The chain links TRBV2 to TRBJ2-5, with 7 bases fitting TRBD2. The CDR3 loop spans 16 amino acids. Germline V gene data show CDR1 as SNHLY and CDR2 as FYNNEI. The J segment lost 2 bases and the V segment lost 2 bases, leaving 8 bases of the junction unmatched. In DNA form, the CDR3 reads TGTGCCAGCAGTGAAAGGTTAGGGCGGGGGCAAGAGACCCAGTACTTC. Its translation is CASSERLGRGQETQYF. The full variable domain, rest sourced from reference TRBV2 and TRBJ2-5, is EPEVTQTPSHQVTQMGQEVILRCVPISNHLYFYWYRQILGQKVEFLVSFYNNEISEKSEIFDDQFSVERPDGSNFTLKIRSTKLEDSAMYFCASSERLGRGQETQYFGPGTRLLVL.

This clone was counted a single time. The chain couples TRBV18 to TRBJ1-4; D is perhaps TRBD1 (5 bases). Germline CDR1 KGHSH, CDR2 LQKENI. The CDR3 has 15 amino acids. V was shortened by 3 bases and J by 7 bases, with 15 bases between the two germline ends. For the CDR3, the DNA is TGTGCCAGCTCACCTGGGGCCGAGGGTAGTGAAAAACTGTTTTTT. Its protein is CASSPGAEGSEKLFF. The full variable domain, with the rest looked up from reference TRBV18 and TRBJ1-4, is NAGVMQNPRHLVRRRGQEARLRCSPMKGHSHVYWYRQLPEEGLKFMVYLQKENIIDESGMPKERFSAEFPKEGPSILRIQQVVRGDSAAYFCASSPGAEGSEKLFFGSGTQLSVL.

In DNA, the CDR3 is TGCGCCAGCAGCCTTAGACAGGGGGGCACCGGGGAGCTGTTTTTT. Translating it yields CASSLRQGGTGELFF. The chain joins TRBV5-1 to TRBJ2-2; TRBD1 agrees at 9 bases. The CDR3 contains 15 residues. The germline gives CDR1 SGHRS, CDR2 YFSETQ. The junction had 5 bases not matched to a gene; V was cut back by 4 bases and J by 4 bases.

This chain uses TRBV5-1 with TRBJ2-7; tentatively, D is TRBD1 (6 bases). V was clipped by 0 bases and J by 0 bases, with 10 bases between them. The germline V gene has CDR1 SGHRS and CDR2 YFSETQ. This CDR3 comprises 15 residues. CDR3: CASSLVEDSSYEQYF. CDR3 nucleotides: TGCGCCAGCAGCTTGGTTGAGGACAGCTCCTACGAGCAGTACTTC.

This chain connects TRBV12-1 to TRBJ2-7. TRBV12-1 is described as a pseudogene. The CDR3 sequence is 14 residues long. The CDR3 sequence is CASSFIQSSYEQYF. Here the CDR3 DNA reads TGTGCCAGCAGCTTTATCCAGAGCTCCTACGAGCAGTACTTC.

The chain carries TRBV5-1 and TRBJ2-7, with a weak D call TRBD2 (6 bases). CDR1 is SGHRS, CDR2 YFSETQ, per germline. Trimming cost V 4 bases and J 2 bases, with 13 bases left between them. The CDR3 totals 14 residues. CDR3 nucleotides: TGCGCCAGCAGCATATCCACGGGGGCCTACGAGCAGTACTTC. Protein sequence: CASSISTGAYEQYF.

This clone was counted once. The chain employs TRBV6-1 and TRBJ2-2; 7 bases fit TRBD2. Germline values: CDR1 MNHNS, CDR2 SASEGT. CDR3 size: 15 residues. Germline trimming cut 6 bases from V and 1 base from J; bases unmatched to any gene: 5. The CDR3 region has the DNA TGTGCCAGCAGATTACTAGCGCAGAACACCGGGGAGCTGTTTTTT. As protein: CASRLLAQNTGELFF.

The chain joins TRBV7-9 to TRBJ1-1; 7 bases map to TRBD1. The germline V gene encodes CDR1 SEHNR and CDR2 FQNEAQ (reference sequence). The CDR3 covers 14 residues. J lost 2 bases, V lost 5 bases, and 5 bases had no gene match. CDR3 protein: CASSTRQGNTEAFF. CDR3 nucleotide sequence: TGTGCCAGCAGCACCCGACAGGGAAACACTGAAGCTTTCTTT.

The V and J genes are TRBV27 and TRBJ1-1; 7 nucleotides match TRBD1. Germline CDR1 MNHEY, CDR2 SMNVEV (reference sequence). The CDR3 runs 15 residues. The junction had 6 bases not matched to a gene; V was cut back by 5 bases and J by 0 bases. Here the CDR3 reads CASSAFRGMNTEAFF. Here the CDR3 DNA reads TGTGCCAGCAGTGCATTCAGGGGGATGAACACTGAAGCTTTCTTT.

The rearrangement joins TRBV6-6 to TRBJ2-5; 8 bases align to TRBD2. The end of the DNA is better explained by TRBJ2-7, so the J call may be wrong. This CDR3 region has 15 residues. CDR1 MNHNY and CDR2 SVGAGI come from the germline V gene (reference sequence). The CDR3 here is CASSYSGGRSYEQYF. The DNA for the CDR3 is TGTGCCAGCAGTTACTCTGGCGGGAGGTCGTACGAGCAGTACTTC.